The rows below give T cell receptor beta chains drawn from one sample of a study of cytomegalovirus exposure and HLA in healthy donors. Method: immunoSEQ multiplex PCR; TCRdb's copy keeps in-frame clones and lacks some. The data hold 140,000 to 150,000 clones, with more than 75% observed a single time. Sequenced sample: PBMCs. These receptors were obtained from a woman in her late teens or twenties in good health and CMV-seropositive. CDR3s include the opening cysteine and the closing phenylalanine or tryptophan. Fields, in order: D gene, clone size, J gene, V gene, CDR3 protein, CDR3 DNA. D genes are given only for firm matches. Clone size is shown for a subset of rows, as once, few, many or a class of expanded clone.

D: TRBD1; size: -; J: TRBJ1-3; V: TRBV7-6; CDR3: CASSLDRAGGNTIYF; DNA: TGTGCCAGCAGCCTTGACAGGGCTGGCGGAAACACCATATATTTT
D: TRBD2; size: -; J: TRBJ2-1; V: TRBV6-4; CDR3: CASSGTSGGAYNEQFF; DNA: TGTGCCAGCAGCGGGACTAGCGGGGGGGCCTACAATGAGCAGTTCTTC
D: -; size: -; J: TRBJ2-5; V: TRBV27; CDR3: CASSSTGATPRGKETQYF; DNA: TGTGCCAGCAGTTCCACCGGAGCGACACCGAGGGGGAAAGAGACCCAGTACTTC
D: TRBD2; size: few; J: TRBJ2-1; V: TRBV6-5; CDR3: CASSPGLAGYNEQFF; DNA: TGTGCCAGCAGCCCAGGACTAGCGGGGTACAATGAGCAGTTCTTC
D: -; size: -; J: TRBJ2-1; V: TRBV5-1; CDR3: CASSLVESPSYNEQFF; DNA: TGCGCCAGCAGCTTGGTGGAGTCCCCCTCTTACAATGAGCAGTTCTTC
D: -; size: few; J: TRBJ1-5; V: TRBV29-1; CDR3: CSAAGNSNQPQHF; DNA: TGCAGCGCCGCAGGAAATAGCAATCAGCCCCAGCATTTT
D: -; size: -; J: TRBJ1-2; V: TRBV5-6; CDR3: CASSLVRRGYGYTF; DNA: TGTGCCAGCAGCTTGGTGAGACGGGGCTATGGCTACACCTTC
D: TRBD1; size: -; J: TRBJ2-5; V: TRBV7-8; CDR3: CASSLVQGALETQYF; DNA: TGTGCCAGCAGCTTAGTCCAGGGGGCGTTAGAGACCCAGTACTTC
D: TRBD1; size: once; J: TRBJ1-5; V: TRBV19; CDR3: CASSRTGGGQPQHF; DNA: TGTGCCAGTAGTCGCACAGGGGGCGGTCAGCCCCAGCATTTT
D: TRBD1; size: -; J: TRBJ1-1; V: TRBV6-5; CDR3: CASSFGTGSNTEAFF; DNA: TGTGCCAGCAGTTTCGGGACAGGGTCGAACACTGAAGCTTTCTTT
D: TRBD1; size: -; J: TRBJ2-2; V: TRBV6-4; CDR3: CASSRQGMNTGELFF; DNA: TGTGCCAGCAGCCGACAGGGTATGAACACCGGGGAGCTGTTTTTT
D: -; size: -; J: TRBJ2-6; V: TRBV11-2; CDR3: CASSSIQGKSGANVLTF; DNA: TGTGCCAGCAGCTCTATTCAGGGAAAATCTGGGGCCAACGTCCTGACTTTC
D: -; size: -; J: TRBJ2-7; V: TRBV19; CDR3: CASSMISGVGYEQYF; DNA: TGTGCCAGTAGTATGATTTCGGGAGTAGGGTACGAGCAGTACTTC
D: -; size: -; J: TRBJ1-5; V: TRBV7-2; CDR3: CASSIRGNQPQHF; DNA: TGTGCCAGCAGCATTAGGGGGAATCAGCCCCAGCATTTT
D: -; size: -; J: TRBJ1-2; V: TRBV28; CDR3: CASSSPRGLANYGYTF; DNA: TGTGCCAGCAGTTCCCCTAGGGGTCTAGCTAACTATGGCTACACCTTC
D: -; size: -; J: TRBJ2-1; V: TRBV19; CDR3: CASDRGSNYNEQFF; DNA: TGTGCCAGTGACCGGGGGTCAAACTACAATGAGCAGTTCTTC
D: -; size: -; J: TRBJ1-6; V: TRBV9; CDR3: CASNTAGRGSPLHF; DNA: TGTGCCAGTAACACAGCAGGGCGAGGTTCACCCCTCCACTTT
D: -; size: -; J: TRBJ2-1; V: TRBV7-9; CDR3: CASSLPRWRYPYNEQFF; DNA: TGTGCCAGCAGCCTCCCGCGGTGGCGGTACCCCTACAATGAGCAGTTCTTC
D: -; size: once; J: TRBJ1-1; V: TRBV7-2; CDR3: CASSRGRGRVTEAFF; DNA: TGTGCCAGCAGCCGAGGGAGGGGGAGGGTCACTGAAGCTTTCTTT
D: -; size: -; J: TRBJ1-5; V: TRBV27; CDR3: CASSLHENQPQHF; DNA: TGTGCCAGCAGTTTACATGAGAATCAGCCCCAGCATTTT
D: TRBD1; size: -; J: TRBJ1-1; V: TRBV13; CDR3: CASSFTGVRGTEAFF; DNA: TGTGCCAGCAGCTTTACAGGGGTAAGAGGCACTGAAGCTTTCTTT
D: TRBD1; size: -; J: TRBJ2-1; V: TRBV2; CDR3: CASSQSWTGEGEQFF; DNA: TGTGCCAGCAGTCAAAGCTGGACAGGGGAGGGTGAGCAGTTCTTC
D: TRBD1; size: -; J: TRBJ1-2; V: TRBV28; CDR3: CASSLAGQGYYGYTF; DNA: TGTGCCAGCAGTTTAGCTGGACAGGGATACTATGGCTACACCTTC
D: TRBD1; size: -; J: TRBJ1-2; V: TRBV11-2; CDR3: CASSRDTGTVNTF; DNA: TGTGCCAGCAGCCGAGACACCGGGACAGTTAATACCTTC
D: TRBD2; size: -; J: TRBJ2-1; V: TRBV4-3; CDR3: CASSQDSGLGNEQFF; DNA: TGCGCCAGCAGCCAAGATTCGGGACTAGGAAATGAGCAGTTCTTC
D: TRBD1; size: -; J: TRBJ1-3; V: TRBV2; CDR3: CASTGGGNTIYF; DNA: TGTGCCAGCACAGGGGGGGGAAACACCATATATTTT
D: TRBD1; size: -; J: TRBJ1-2; V: TRBV19; CDR3: CASNLGQAYVGYTF; DNA: TGTGCCAGTAATTTAGGACAGGCCTATGTGGGCTACACCTTC
D: -; size: -; J: TRBJ1-1; V: TRBV5-4; CDR3: CASKPPGVPWFTEAFF; DNA: TGTGCCAGCAAACCCCCAGGGGTTCCGTGGTTCACTGAAGCTTTCTTT
D: TRBD1; size: -; J: TRBJ2-2; V: TRBV5-1; CDR3: CASSFSGGTTGELFF; DNA: TGCGCCAGCAGCTTCTCAGGGGGAACCACCGGGGAGCTGTTTTTT
D: -; size: few; J: TRBJ1-1; V: TRBV27; CDR3: CASSLSGSTEAFF; DNA: TGTGCCAGCAGTTTATCAGGGAGCACTGAAGCTTTCTTT
D: -; size: -; J: TRBJ2-7; V: TRBV19; CDR3: CAVAPRAGFYEQYF; DNA: TGTGCCGTCGCGCCTCGGGCAGGGTTCTACGAGCAGTACTTC
D: TRBD1; size: few; J: TRBJ2-7; V: TRBV11-2; CDR3: CASSPGQGREQYF; DNA: TGTGCCAGCAGCCCGGGACAGGGTAGGGAGCAGTACTTC
D: -; size: -; J: TRBJ1-4; V: TRBV7-9; CDR3: CASSLLVENEKLFF; DNA: TGTGCCAGCAGCCTCCTTGTGGAGAATGAAAAACTGTTTTTT
D: -; size: -; J: TRBJ2-5; V: TRBV4-1; CDR3: CASSQVGAQGETQYF; DNA: TGCGCCAGCAGCCAAGTAGGGGCCCAGGGGGAGACCCAGTACTTC
D: -; size: -; J: TRBJ1-2; V: TRBV29-1; CDR3: CSVEAGREVLGYTF; DNA: TGCAGCGTTGAAGCCGGAAGGGAGGTTCTTGGCTACACCTTC
D: -; size: -; J: TRBJ1-2; V: TRBV7-9; CDR3: CASSLARGKSAYGYTF; DNA: TGTGCCAGCAGCTTAGCGCGGGGGAAATCGGCCTATGGCTACACCTTC
D: -; size: -; J: TRBJ1-4; V: TRBV25-1; CDR3: CASSEFGGGEKLFF; DNA: TGTGCCAGCAGTGAATTCGGGGGAGGTGAAAAACTGTTTTTT
D: TRBD2; size: -; J: TRBJ2-1; V: TRBV4-1; CDR3: CASSQYLPGLAGLGSYNEQFF; DNA: TGCGCCAGCAGCCAATACCTACCGGGACTAGCGGGGTTAGGCTCCTACAATGAGCAGTTCTTC
D: -; size: -; J: TRBJ2-2; V: TRBV5-1; CDR3: CASSLAGTGELFF; DNA: TGCGCCAGCAGCTTGGCGGGCACCGGGGAGCTGTTTTTT
D: -; size: -; J: TRBJ1-2; V: TRBV5-5; CDR3: CASSFRGQEGYTF; DNA: TGTGCCAGCAGCTTCAGGGGCCAGGAGGGCTACACCTTC
D: -; size: once; J: TRBJ1-3; V: TRBV5-1; CDR3: CASSLGPGNTIYF; DNA: TGCGCCAGCAGCTTGGGGCCCGGAAACACCATATATTTT
D: -; size: -; J: TRBJ2-2; V: TRBV18; CDR3: CASSPRGASTGELFF; DNA: TGTGCCAGCTCGCCCAGGGGTGCGAGCACCGGGGAGCTGTTTTTT
D: -; size: -; J: TRBJ2-1; V: TRBV5-1; CDR3: CASSLEQGGVAYNEQFF; DNA: TGCGCCAGCAGCTTGGAACAGGGGGGGGTAGCCTACAATGAGCAGTTCTTC
D: -; size: -; J: TRBJ1-2; V: TRBV10-2; CDR3: CASRGGVHGYTF; DNA: TGCGCCAGCAGGGGGGGGGTCCATGGCTACACCTTC
D: -; size: once; J: TRBJ2-1; V: TRBV5-1; CDR3: CASSLVAGPYNEQFF; DNA: TGCGCCAGCAGCTTGGTGGCAGGTCCCTACAATGAGCAGTTCTTC
D: -; size: -; J: TRBJ1-4; V: TRBV5-3; CDR3: CARSFLPEPPPNEKLFF; DNA: TGTGCCAGAAGCTTCTTGCCAGAACCGCCTCCCAATGAAAAACTGTTTTTT
D: TRBD1; size: -; J: TRBJ2-2; V: TRBV4-3; CDR3: CATGDRSPNTGELFF; DNA: TGCGCCACCGGGGACAGGAGTCCGAACACCGGGGAGCTGTTTTTT
D: -; size: -; J: TRBJ2-7; V: TRBV30; CDR3: CAWKQGTYEQYF; DNA: TGTGCCTGGAAGCAGGGAACCTACGAGCAGTACTTC
D: -; size: few; J: TRBJ1-2; V: TRBV19; CDR3: CASSWGDVNYGYTF; DNA: TGTGCCAGTAGTTGGGGGGACGTTAACTATGGCTACACCTTC
D: -; size: -; J: TRBJ2-1; V: TRBV30; CDR3: CAWSVGTEQFF; DNA: TGTGCCTGGAGTGTTGGCACCGAGCAGTTCTTC
D: -; size: -; J: TRBJ1-4; V: TRBV2; CDR3: CASSTSGQINEKLFF; DNA: TGTGCCAGCAGCACTTCAGGGCAGATTAATGAAAAACTGTTTTTT
D: TRBD2; size: -; J: TRBJ2-1; V: TRBV5-1; CDR3: CASSSTRGSYNEQFF; DNA: TGCGCCAGCAGCTCTACGCGGGGGTCCTACAATGAGCAGTTCTTC
D: -; size: -; J: TRBJ2-4; V: TRBV19; CDR3: CASSLLAKNIQYF; DNA: TGTGCCAGTAGCCTTTTAGCCAAAAACATTCAGTACTTC
D: TRBD1; size: -; J: TRBJ1-1; V: TRBV25-1; CDR3: CASSELKGARVEAFF; DNA: TGTGCCAGCAGTGAACTAAAGGGGGCGAGGGTTGAAGCTTTCTTT